Listed here are 15 T cell receptor beta chains from one sample, sequenced in a study of shared clonotypes between healthy human individuals. Data came from immunoSEQ multiplex PCR; TCRdb stores just in-frame clones and leaves some out. The sample shows 1,500,000 or so clones, roughly 97% of them seen only once. The sequenced material came from naive CD4+ T cells sorted from blood. Specified subset: CD45RA+ positively selected. The receptor set was obtained from a man aged 25 to 40 in good health.

The V and J genes are TRBV10-3 and TRBJ2-2; 11 bases are a match to TRBD2. V was clipped by 2 bases and J by 6 bases; unmatched bases: 8. The CDR3 runs 17 residues. Germline lookup yields CDR1 ENHRY and CDR2 SYGVKD. The CDR3: CAISERLAGGGSGELFF. The CDR3 DNA reads as TGTGCCATCAGTGAGCGTCTAGCGGGAGGAGGTTCCGGGGAGCTGTTTTTT.

V gene TRBV28 combines with J gene TRBJ2-7; D is unresolved. CDR3 length: 13 amino acids. Germline CDR1 MDHEN, CDR2 SYDVKM. Trimming removed 7 bases at V and 6 bases at J, with 16 bases between. The DNA of the CDR3 is TGTGCCAGCACCCCGGGTGCTCCTGGCGAGCAGTACTTC. It is translated as CASTPGAPGEQYF.

V and J are TRBV30 and TRBJ2-5; 7 nucleotides align to TRBD1. V trimming: 3 bases; J trimming: 5 bases; junction bases outside the gene matches: 6. This CDR3 is built from 13 residues. The V gene's germline CDR1 is GTSNPN and CDR2 SVGIG (reference sequence). The CDR3 DNA follows: TGTGCCTGGAGGGCGACAGGGATCGAGACCCAGTACTTC. As protein: CAWRATGIETQYF.

The chain recombines TRBV5-1 with TRBJ2-1, with TRBD1 identical over 8 bases. This CDR3 comprises 16 residues. The V segment lost 5 bases and the J segment 0 bases; nucleotides outside the gene matches: 7. The germline CDR1 and CDR2 sequences are SGHRS and YFSETQ. CDR3 in amino acids: CASRLITGGSYNEQFF. CDR3 DNA: TGCGCCAGCAGGTTGATCACAGGGGGCTCCTACAATGAGCAGTTCTTC.

The chain links TRBV15 to TRBJ2-1; TRBD2 aligns across 12 bases. CDR1 is LNHNV, CDR2 YYDKDF, per germline (reference sequence). This CDR3 has 21 residues. The ends lost 1 base at V and 7 bases at J; junction bases unmatched: 20. CDR3 DNA sequence: TGTGCCACCAGCAGAGCGCTAGCGGGAGGGCCTTTTCGACCCCCCCCAAATGAGCAGTTCTTC. Protein product: CATSRALAGGPFRPPPNEQFF.

Notes on this clone: Other DNA sequences in this sample translate to the same CDR3. The chain carries TRBV5-1 and TRBJ2-1, with TRBD2 as a possible D gene (5 bases). The germline CDR1 and CDR2 sequences are SGHRS and YFSETQ. The CDR3 sequence is 14 residues long. The V end lost 4 bases, the J end lost 1 base, and 9 bases lay between the germline ends. The chain's CDR3 is CASSLRDSYNEQFF. CDR3 coding DNA: TGCGCCAGCAGCCTCCGGGATTCCTACAATGAGCAGTTCTTC.

This clone was seen a single time. V and J are TRBV11-2 and TRBJ2-5, with 8 bases that match TRBD1. The CDR3 runs 16 residues. Germline CDR1 and CDR2: SGHAT and FQNNGV. The J segment lost 3 bases and the V segment lost 5 bases, leaving 11 bases of the junction unmatched. The chain's CDR3 is CASSHGQGAREETQYF. CDR3 DNA sequence: TGTGCCAGCAGCCATGGGCAGGGGGCGCGTGAAGAGACCCAGTACTTC.

The chain uses TRBV7-2 and TRBJ2-5; the D gene is possibly TRBD2 (6 bases). Germline V gives CDR1 SGHTA, CDR2 FQGNSA. V lost 5 bases and J 4 bases, leaving 11 bases between the germline ends. The CDR3 is 13 amino acids. CDR3 region: CASSSSGGETQYF. The CDR3 DNA reads TGTGCCAGCAGCAGTAGCGGTGGAGAGACCCAGTACTTC.

The chain carries TRBV28 and TRBJ1-2; D unresolved. The CDR3 is made up of 15 amino acids. CDR1 is MDHEN and CDR2 is SYDVKM in the germline V gene. Trimming removed 3 bases from V and 0 bases from J, with 11 bases in between. The CDR3 bases are TGTGCCAGCAGTTTGTGGGGTGAAGCTAACTATGGCTACACCTTC. As protein: CASSLWGEANYGYTF.

For this clone: Other DNA sequences within the sample encode an identical CDR3. V and J are TRBV18 and TRBJ1-5; TRBD1 might be the D (5 bases). V was clipped by 3 bases and J by 0 bases, with 9 bases between them. This CDR3 has 15 residues. Germline-derived CDR1 and CDR2 are KGHSH and LQKENI. The CDR3 bases are TGTGCCAGCTCACCTTTAGGGGATAGCAATCAGCCCCAGCATTTT. Protein: CASSPLGDSNQPQHF.

The chain has TRBV7-8 and TRBJ1-5; TRBD1 aligns across 8 bases. The CDR3 extends over 16 amino acids. Trimming at V came to 5 bases and at J to 4 bases, leaving 10 bases not matched to a gene. The germline V gene encodes CDR1 SGHVS and CDR2 FQNEAQ. In DNA form, the CDR3 reads TGTGCCAGCAGCCCAGGCCCAGGGGGCGGGAATCAGCCCCAGCATTTT. This sequence encodes CASSPGPGGGNQPQHF. The full variable domain, with the rest looked up from reference TRBV7-8 and TRBJ1-5, is GAGVSQSPRYKVAKRGQDVALRCDPISGHVSLFWYQQALGQGPEFLTYFQNEAQLDKSGLPSDRFFAERPEGSVSTLKIQRTQQEDSAVYLCASSPGPGGGNQPQHFGDGTRLSIL.

DNA of the CDR3: TGTGCCAGCAGGCGAGGGGGTTTGAACACTGAAGCTTTCTTT. Translating gives CASRRGGLNTEAFF. The chain recombines TRBV28 with TRBJ1-1; TRBD1 might be the D (6 bases). With 6 bases removed from V and 0 bases from J, the gap between germline ends came to 11 bases. This CDR3 has 14 residues. Germline V CDR1 and CDR2: MDHEN, SYDVKM.

The chain has TRBV19 and TRBJ2-3, with D possibly TRBD2 on 6 matching bases. The length of the CDR3 is 15 residues. V was pared by 6 bases and J by 0 bases, with 13 bases between. The germline V gene encodes CDR1 LNHDA and CDR2 SQIVND (reference sequence). DNA of the CDR3: TGTGCCAGTAGGGGGCTAGCGACCAGCACAGATACGCAGTATTTT. Amino acid sequence: CASRGLATSTDTQYF.

This rearrangement joins TRBV9 to TRBJ1-1; D not certain. The V gene's germline CDR1 is SGDLS and CDR2 YYNGEE. V lost 3 bases and J 4 bases, leaving 10 bases between the germline ends. This CDR3 is 13 amino acids long. CDR3 DNA: TGTGCCAGCAGCGCCGTTCCGGGCACTGAAGCTTTCTTT. Residues: CASSAVPGTEAFF.

The rearrangement links TRBV30 to TRBJ2-1; TRBD1 is a possible D gene (5 bases). The CDR3 totals 12 residues. With 1 base removed from V and 4 bases from J, the gap between germline ends came to 5 bases. Germline V CDR1 and CDR2: GTSNPN, SVGIG (reference sequence). CDR3 sequence reads: CAWSGQYNEQFF. The CDR3 DNA follows: TGTGCCTGGAGTGGACAGTACAATGAGCAGTTCTTC.